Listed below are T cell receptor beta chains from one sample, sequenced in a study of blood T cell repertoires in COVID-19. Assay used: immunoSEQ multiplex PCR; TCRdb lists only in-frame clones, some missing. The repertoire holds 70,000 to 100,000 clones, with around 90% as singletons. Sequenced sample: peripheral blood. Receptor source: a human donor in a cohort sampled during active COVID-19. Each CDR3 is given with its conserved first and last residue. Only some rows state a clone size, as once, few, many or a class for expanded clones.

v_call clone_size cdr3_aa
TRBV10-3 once CAISEQSQGTGGGYTF
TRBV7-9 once CASSLTGGSYEQYF
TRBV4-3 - CASSQAVNLAKNIQYF
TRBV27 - CASSPAGPYEQYF
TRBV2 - CASSPQNTIYF
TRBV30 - CAWSDSSDQPQHF
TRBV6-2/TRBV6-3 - CASSYDRVAYNEQFF
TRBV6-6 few CASSPSRGLKNTEAFF
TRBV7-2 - CASSLQRGYGYTF
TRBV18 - CASSQGTASGNTIYF
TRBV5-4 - CASSSPRQEGYEQYF
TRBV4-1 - CASSLGSYSNQPQHF
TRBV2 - CASSESPVSPETQYF
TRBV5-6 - CASSRLEVTGAEAFF
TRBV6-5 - CASSPGTGSNEQFF
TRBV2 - CASSERGLSYNEQFF
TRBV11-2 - CASSYNRGGSSNTGELFF
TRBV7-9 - CASSPDRAATWIQYF
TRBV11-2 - CASSPPGAGVTQFF
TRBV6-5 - CASVDSGGAGPLHF
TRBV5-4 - CASRQTSGQYNEQFF
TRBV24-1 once CATSDRPGQGGSSYNEQFF
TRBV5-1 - CASSSGQGYEQYF
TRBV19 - CATRNRGQGLAFF
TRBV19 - CASSTRTPQETQYF
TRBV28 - CASRPGQGWPYEQYF
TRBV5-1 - CASSLFGTGGLNTEAFF
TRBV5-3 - CARSIAYRGETQYF
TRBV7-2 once CASSLVGTSGQETQYF
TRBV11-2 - CASSVTASEKLFF
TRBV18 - CASSQAGQGHEQYF
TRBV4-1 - CASSQEGGPGETQYF
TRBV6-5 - CGSRAGSTDTQYF
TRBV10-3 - CAISWDSQKSEQYF
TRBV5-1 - CASSPRLEGEQYF
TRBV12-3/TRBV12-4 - CASIGGEGTEAFF
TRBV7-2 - CASRGRETQPQHF
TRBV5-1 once CASSPTSGNTGELFF
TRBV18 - CASSPRLGFAGPSYEQYF